The text below deals with one T cell receptor beta chain. Its matching antigen is unknown. Healthy donors had no documented immune events, such as infections, while sampled. The data were produced by immunoSEQ multiplex PCR, yet TCRdb's version contains in-frame clones alone and is incomplete. The table records fewer than 80,000 clones, around four fifths of them present only once. This specimen belongs to a study of identifying expanded T cells in peripheral blood. Findings and limits, study-wide: Approximately 2-week clone count variance significantly increased as total template count grew.

Germline loops: CDR1 MNHEY, CDR2 SMNVEV (reference sequence). V was clipped by 5 bases and J by 1 base, with 15 bases between them. The CDR3 length is 16 residues. Sequencing used blood. The V call is TRBV27, the J call TRBJ1-3; TRBD1 might be the D (6 bases). The TCR comes from a person aged 18 to 75 in good health. CDR3 sequence: CASSASGGLSGNTIYF. The DNA for the CDR3 is TGTGCCAGCAGTGCCTCCGGGGGCCTGTCTGGAAACACCATATATTTT.